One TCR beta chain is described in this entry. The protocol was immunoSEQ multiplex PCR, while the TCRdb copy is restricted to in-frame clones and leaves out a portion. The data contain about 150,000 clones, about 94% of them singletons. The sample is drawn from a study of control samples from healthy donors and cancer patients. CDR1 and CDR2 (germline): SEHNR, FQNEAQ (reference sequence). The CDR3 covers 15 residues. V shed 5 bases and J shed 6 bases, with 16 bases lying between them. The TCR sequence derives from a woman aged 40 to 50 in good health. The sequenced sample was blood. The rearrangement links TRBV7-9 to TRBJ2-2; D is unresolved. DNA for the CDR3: TGTGCCAGCAGCAAACAATACAGAGTCCCCGGGGAGCTGTTTTTT. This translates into CASSKQYRVPGELFF.